This TCR beta chain was sequenced in a study of blood T cells in healthy people across ages. CDR3 size: 12 residues. V shed 6 bases and J shed 9 bases, with 14 bases lying between them. CDR1 MDHEN and CDR2 SYDVKM come from the germline V gene. Through a sample-barcoded 5' primer and a J-beta primer mix, a second PCR was run for roughly 7 to 12 cycles. TCRdb fed the 5' RACE reads into MiXCR, producing one record per CDR3 protein. Of 800,000 to 950,000 distinct CDR3 sequences in the sample, about 28% are singletons; the top ten hold roughly 10%. This clonotype is a singleton in its sample. The data also belong to a second study, concerning T cells of mothers and their children.

Material for sequencing was blood. This clonotype was obtained from a woman between 40 and 50 years old in good health. The rearrangement links TRBV28 to TRBJ1-1; D gene unclear. CDR3 coding DNA: TGTGCCAGCAGCACCATAACGGGGAAAGCTTTCTTT. Its protein product is CASSTITGKAFF.